The T cell receptor (beta chain) under discussion was sequenced for a study of molecular identifiers for immune sequencing clone quantification. Study-level findings and limits: With a barcode shared among identical TCR molecules, highly expanded clone sizes could be underestimated. Clones with over 20 RNA copies captured over 98% of effector molecules but under 1% of naive ones.

Trimming took 8 bases from V and 5 from J, leaving 15 bases between them. The CDR3 covers 13 residues. Per the germline V gene, CDR1 is SNHLY and CDR2 is FYNNEI. Bulk libraries came from a prior protocol with listed TCR primers. TCRdb fed the PCR reads into MiXCR, producing one record per CDR3 protein. Of about 97,000 distinct CDR3 sequences listed, about 32% were seen once; the top ten hold over 8%. With respect to this clonotype: Its specificity is not known. A much bigger clone sits one base away, suggesting this may be a read error.

Sequencing input: naive CD8+ T cells from blood, with Jurkat cell RNA spiked in. Regarding subset: FACS-sorted CD8+CD4-CCR7+CD45RA+ naive T cells. The clonotype originates from a human donor in good health. Some libraries in this study had Jurkat cell RNA spiked in. The chain employs TRBV2 and TRBJ2-5; perhaps TRBD2 as D (6 bases). CDR3 residues: CASSPGGMETQYF. DNA for the CDR3: TGTGCCAGCTCCCCTGGGGGGATGGAGACCCAGTACTTC. The full variable domain, in which reference TRBV2 and TRBJ2-5 provide the parts outside the CDR3, is EPEVTQTPSHQVTQMGQEVILRCVPISNHLYFYWYRQILGQKVEFLVSFYNNEISEKSEIFDDQFSVERPDGSNFTLKIRSTKLEDSAMYFCASSPGGMETQYFGPGTRLLVL.